This T cell receptor beta chain was observed in a study of blood T cells in healthy people across ages. The second PCR ran about 6 to 12 cycles with a sample-barcoded 5' primer and J-beta primers. TCRdb recomputed calls from the 5' RACE reads with MiXCR, one row per CDR3 protein. Among 500,000 to 550,000 distinct CDR3 sequences, 24% were seen once, and the ten largest hold approximately 10%. This clonotype was seen more than once but under ten times. The same specimen was also included in a second study, on T cells of mothers and their children. That study adds: Persistent microchimeric T cell clones were sought, and none were detected.

Sequencing was carried out using blood. The sequence was collected from a boy aged 5 to 17 in good health.

CDR3 sequence: CASMVDNSPLHF. The CDR3 DNA reads TGTGCCAGCATGGTTGATAATTCACCCCTCCACTTT. This chain uses TRBV28 with TRBJ1-6; D unresolved. CDR3 length: 12 amino acids. V lost 7 bases and J 5 bases, leaving 6 bases between the germline ends. Germline CDR1 is MDHEN and CDR2 is SYDVKM.